This T cell receptor beta chain was captured in a study of blood T cell repertoires in COVID-19. Profiled with immunoSEQ multiplex PCR; TCRdb holds only in-frame clones, not every one. The sample has some 200,000 clones; around 90% are singletons. This receptor was identified in a young woman who had recovered from COVID-19. What was sequenced was peripheral blood.

The CDR3 loop reads CASSQESGTGDGYTF. CDR3 nucleotide sequence: TGCGCCAGCAGCCAGGAATCCGGGACAGGGGACGGCTACACCTTC. The J gene is TRBJ1-2, the V gene TRBV4-3; 10 bases line up with TRBD1. V was pared by 3 bases and J by 8 bases, with 9 bases of the junction left unmatched. This CDR3 is 15 amino acids long. Germline-derived CDR1 and CDR2 are LGHNA and YSLEER.